These 18 T cell receptor beta chains came from one sample sequenced in a study of T cells in Graves' hyperthyroidism and ophthalmopathy. RNA transcripts yielded amplified TCR beta CDR3 regions. The HTBI set primed first-round TCR CDR3 RT-PCR. Each CDR3 protein is one row after TCRdb ran MiXCR on the multiplex PCR reads. The data show a few hundred thousand distinct CDR3 sequences, with about 45% seen just once and roughly 19% held by the top ten. Input material: peripheral blood or thyroid tissue (not recorded which). These receptors were taken from an adult woman with Graves' disease, either hyperthyroidism or ophthalmopathy (not recorded which).

This clonotype was counted ten times or more. At one end, the junction sequence differs from germline, possibly due to a read error. V usage is TRBV5-1 and J usage is TRBJ1-5, with a possible D match to TRBD1 (6 bases). The V gene's germline CDR1 is SGHRS and CDR2 YFSETQ. The CDR3 sequence is 15 residues long. CDR3 loop: CASSLDGGRDHPQHF. The CDR3 DNA reads as TGCGCCAGCAGCTTGGACGGGGGGCGTGATCACCCCCAGCATTTT.

This clonotype was seen many times. This sequence joins TRBV20-1 and TRBJ2-3, with D perhaps TRBD2 (5 bases). CDR1 is DFQATT and CDR2 is SNEGSKA in the germline V gene (reference sequence). The CDR3 covers 12 residues. V gave up 0 bases and J gave up 4 bases, with 5 bases separating them. The CDR3 region is CSARDSADTQYF. The CDR3 DNA is TGCAGTGCTAGAGATAGCGCAGATACGCAGTATTTT.

The table lists this clonotype with many counts. V usage is TRBV5-1 and J usage is TRBJ2-2; D not certain. This CDR3 contains 14 residues. V dropped 8 bases and J dropped 2 bases, with 13 bases sitting between them. CDR1 and CDR2 from the germline V gene are SGHRS and YFSETQ. CDR3 DNA sequence: TGCGCCAGTCATTACAGCTCTAACACCGGGGAGCTGTTTTTT. This codes for CASHYSSNTGELFF.

The rearrangement joins TRBV14 to TRBJ2-5, with D hard to call. V lost 2 bases and J 5 bases, leaving 15 bases between the germline ends. The CDR3 has 15 amino acids. Germline V gene data show CDR1 as SGHDN and CDR2 as FVKESK. CDR3 coding DNA: TGTGCCAGCAGCCAAACTGGCAGGATGTACGAGACCCAGTACTTC. Translating gives CASSQTGRMYETQYF.

In its sample, this clonotype was seen a few times. This sequence joins TRBV29-1 and TRBJ2-7, with 12 bases fitting TRBD2. The CDR3 is 16 amino acids. The V and J ends lost 6 bases and 2 bases, in that order; junction bases with no gene match: 11. CDR1 and CDR2 (germline): SQVTM, ANQGSEA. The chain's CDR3 is CSVGTGTSGRTYEQYF. Written as DNA, the CDR3 is TGCAGCGTCGGCACCGGGACTAGCGGGCGGACCTACGAGCAGTACTTC.

The chain carries TRBV7-9 and TRBJ1-1, with D perhaps TRBD1 (5 bases). This CDR3 comprises 14 residues. Trimming cost V 5 bases and J 3 bases, with 13 bases left between them. The germline V gene has CDR1 SEHNR and CDR2 FQNEAQ (reference sequence). The CDR3 loop reads CASSPTGHYTEAFF. The CDR3 nucleotides read TGTGCCAGCAGCCCCACCGGACACTACACTGAAGCTTTCTTT.

This clonotype was counted only a few times. The rearrangement uses TRBV25-1 and TRBJ1-2; no clear D. The germline V gene has CDR1 MGHDK and CDR2 SYGVNS. The CDR3 spans 12 residues. Trimming took 2 bases from V and 8 from J, leaving 9 bases between them. CDR3 loop: CASSETSRGYTF. The CDR3 bases are TGTGCCAGCAGTGAAACAAGCCGAGGCTACACCTTC.

At least ten counts were recorded for this clonotype. This chain connects TRBV19 to TRBJ2-7, with D tentatively TRBD1 or TRBD2 (5 bases each). Germline CDR1 reads LNHDA; CDR2 reads SQIVND (reference sequence). V shed 3 bases and J shed 4 bases, with 16 bases lying between them. CDR3 size: 15 residues. The CDR3 region is CASSILRGRGYEQYF. Here the CDR3 DNA reads TGTGCCAGTAGTATCCTACGGGGACGTGGATACGAGCAGTACTTC.

This clonotype was observed at least ten times. At one of its ends the junction is not consistent with the germline gene, which may arise from a read error. V usage is TRBV7-9 and J usage is TRBJ2-7; D unresolved. Germline V lookup: CDR1 SEHNR, CDR2 FQNEAQ (reference sequence). The CDR3 extends over 14 amino acids. The CDR3 region is CASSLISQPYAQYF. The CDR3 DNA is TGTGCCAGCAGCTTAATTTCACAGCCTTACGCGCAGTACTTC. The full variable domain, rest sourced from reference TRBV7-9 and TRBJ2-7, is DTGVSQNPRHKITKRGQNVTFRCDPISEHNRLYWYRQTLGQGPEFLTYFQNEAQLEKSRLLSDRFSAERPKGSFSTLEIQRTEQGDSAMYLCASSLISQPYAQYFGPGTRLTVT.

V gene TRBV2 combines with J gene TRBJ2-1; D tentatively reads TRBD1 or TRBD2 (5 bases each). Trimming took off 0 bases at V and 5 bases at J, with 11 bases between the two ends. Per the germline V gene, CDR1 is SNHLY and CDR2 is FYNNEI. This CDR3 has 15 amino acids. DNA of the CDR3: TGTGCCAGCAGTGAAGCGCTTGGGGGAAACAATGAGCAGTTCTTC. It specifies CASSEALGGNNEQFF.

The chain combines TRBV5-4 with TRBJ1-6; TRBD1 aligns across 10 bases. The germline gives CDR1 SGHNT, CDR2 YYREEE (reference sequence). The V segment lost 5 bases and the J segment 10 bases; nucleotides outside the gene matches: 6. The CDR3 contains 14 residues. The CDR3 reads CASSSDRGLSPLHF. The CDR3 DNA sequence: TGTGCCAGCAGTTCCGACAGGGGGCTCTCACCCCTCCACTTT.

J is TRBJ2-5 and V is TRBV5-1; D perhaps matches TRBD1 (5 bases). CDR1 and CDR2 (germline): SGHRS, YFSETQ. Trimming shortened V by 5 bases and J by 9 bases, and 17 bases separated the two germline ends. This CDR3 is built from 13 residues. The CDR3 sequence: CASRPTVGQPQYF. The CDR3 DNA is TGCGCCAGCAGGCCGACAGTAGGTCAGCCCCAGTACTTC.

This clonotype showed up just a few times. The chain is built from TRBV28 and TRBJ2-7, with 9 bases that match TRBD2. The germline V gene has CDR1 MDHEN and CDR2 SYDVKM. The junction had 5 bases not matched to a gene; V was cut back by 7 bases and J by 4 bases. The CDR3 contains 13 residues. This CDR3 is CASKAGGPYEQYF. CDR3 nucleotides: TGTGCCAGCAAGGCGGGAGGGCCTTACGAGCAGTACTTC.

At least ten counts were recorded for this clonotype. The chain recombines TRBV20-1 with TRBJ1-5; 7 bases are a match to TRBD1. CDR1 is DFQATT and CDR2 is SNEGSKA in the germline V gene (reference sequence). V shed 6 bases, J shed 6 bases, and the junction held 8 bases outside the gene matches. The CDR3 loop spans 13 amino acids. The CDR3 nucleotides are TGCAGTGCGACAAACAGGGGTGGTCAGCCCCAGCATTTT. Translating it yields CSATNRGGQPQHF.

This clonotype was counted between two and nine times. The J gene is TRBJ1-1, the V gene TRBV7-2; possibly TRBD1 for D (6 bases). Looked up from germline, CDR1 is SGHTA and CDR2 is FQGNSA. The CDR3 is 15 amino acids. The V gene lost 3 bases and the J gene lost 2 bases, with 13 bases spanning the gap. The CDR3 DNA follows: TGTGCCAGCAGCTTTATTGCAGGGGCAAACACTGAAGCTTTCTTT. Translating gives CASSFIAGANTEAFF.

The rearrangement joins TRBV7-6 to TRBJ1-2; the D is unclear. The germline V gene encodes CDR1 SGHVS and CDR2 FNYEAQ. The V and J ends lost 1 base and 10 bases respectively, with 13 bases between them. The CDR3 has 13 amino acids. The CDR3 here is CASSLGSGISYTF. The DNA for the CDR3 is TGTGCCAGCAGCTTAGGGAGTGGCATTTCCTACACCTTC. The whole variable domain, filled in from reference TRBV7-6 and TRBJ1-2, reads GAGVSQSPRYKVTKRGQDVALRCDPISGHVSLYWYRQALGQGPEFLTYFNYEAQQDKSGLPNDRFSAERPEGSISTLTIQRTEQRDSAMYRCASSLGSGISYTFGSGTRLTVV.

The gene calls are TRBV13 and TRBJ2-5, with 8 positions matching TRBD2. V shed 8 bases and J 4 bases; nucleotides not matched to a gene: 3. Germline CDR1 reads PRHDT; CDR2 reads FYEKMQ (reference sequence). This CDR3 has 12 amino acids. The CDR3 protein is CASLAGGETQYF. DNA for the CDR3: TGTGCCAGCCTCGCGGGAGGAGAGACCCAGTACTTC.

This chain joins TRBV9 and TRBJ1-5; D might be TRBD1 (6 bases). From germline, CDR1 is SGDLS and CDR2 YYNGEE. V was trimmed by 4 bases and J by 6 bases, leaving 14 bases between them. This CDR3 has 14 residues. The CDR3 spells CASSPGGGGQPQHF. The CDR3 DNA reads TGTGCCAGCAGCCCCGGGGGGGGCGGTCAGCCCCAGCATTTT.